The entry below describes one T cell receptor (beta chain). The antigen is not known. This specimen comes from a study of cytomegalovirus exposure and HLA in healthy donors. Study results and caveats: It was about 150 TCR beta chains that were listed as cytomegalovirus-associated.

V dropped 5 bases and J dropped 0 bases, with 7 bases sitting between them. Germline V lookup: CDR1 MNHEY, CDR2 SVGAGI. This CDR3 spans 13 amino acids. Each of the donors was a healthy bone marrow donor. PCR was performed using 60 Vbeta and 13 Jbeta primers. The repertoire was sequenced with immunoSEQ multiplex PCR; TCRdb's copy has only in-frame clones and lacks some. The listing records about 120,000 clones. The specimen was PBMCs. J is TRBJ1-1 and V is TRBV6-5; TRBD1 is a possible D gene (5 bases). The sequence came from a man between 18 and 35 years old in good health and CMV-seronegative. DNA of the CDR3: TGTGCCAGCAGTCCGACAGTGAACACTGAAGCTTTCTTT. Protein product: CASSPTVNTEAFF.